This T cell receptor beta chain came from a study of response to subunit inactivated influenza vaccine. Germline V gene sequence: CDR1 DFQATT, CDR2 SNEGSKA (reference sequence). V lost 7 bases to trimming and J lost 0 bases, with 6 bases between them. CDR3 length equals 11 residues. There are a few counts of this clonotype. TCRdb used MiXCR to reprocess the RT-PCR reads, holding one entry per CDR3 protein. The sample yields around 570,000 distinct CDR3 sequences, about 11% seen once. These same records also appear under a second study, on T cells expressing NK-cell markers. That source reports: UMI-tagged 5'RACE template switching yielded the TCR beta cDNA. The TCR beta repertoires originated in sorted CD3+CD56+NKG2C+, CD3+CD56+NKG2C- and CD3+CD56-NKG2C+ T cells.

The sequences come from PBMCs from blood, collected on the day of vaccination. The clonotype comes from a man aged 45-65 years who received an inactivated influenza vaccine. The chain employs TRBV20-1 and TRBJ2-5, with D perhaps matching TRBD2 (6 bases). CDR3 DNA: TGCAGTGTAGCGGACCAAGAGACCCAGTACTTC. Encoded protein: CSVADQETQYF.